These 19 T cell receptor beta chains share one sample of origin, sequenced in a study of technical replicates of blood from a few donors. Some clones are missing from TCRdb's copy, which holds only in-frame ones; the method was immunoSEQ multiplex PCR. The sample contains about 60,000 clones, around 93% of which appear only once. Source material: PBMCs. The source of these receptors is a human donor in good health. Some clones in this sample may be carry-over from other donors' samples.

V and J are TRBV2 and TRBJ1-4, with 7 bases fitting TRBD1. The CDR3 sequence is 15 residues long. Germline-derived CDR1 and CDR2 are SNHLY and FYNNEI. After removal of 1 base from V and 5 bases from J, the junction contained 4 bases not matched to a gene. CDR3 protein: CASSEEQGRNEKLFF. The CDR3 region has the DNA TGTGCCAGCAGTGAAGAACAGGGGAGGAATGAAAAACTGTTTTTT.

The chain has TRBV28 and TRBJ2-7; 7 positions match TRBD1. This CDR3 is built from 15 residues. J was trimmed by 6 bases and V by 2 bases; bases with no gene match: 10. Per the germline V gene, CDR1 is MDHEN and CDR2 is SYDVKM. The CDR3 DNA sequence: TGTGCCAGCAGTTTAACGACAGGGATTACGTCCGAGCAGTACTTC. This sequence encodes CASSLTTGITSEQYF. Combining the CDR3 with reference TRBV28 and TRBJ2-7 gives the whole variable domain DVKVTQSSRYLVKRTGEKVFLECVQDMDHENMFWYRQDPGLGLRLIYFSYDVKMKEKGDIPEGYSVSREKKERFSLILESASTNQTSMYLCASSLTTGITSEQYFGPGTRLTVT.

The V and J genes are TRBV15 and TRBJ2-7; a weak D match, TRBD2 (6 bases). Germline lookup yields CDR1 LNHNV and CDR2 YYDKDF (reference sequence). The CDR3 is 13 amino acids. Trimming took 1 base from V and 4 from J, leaving 8 bases between them. The DNA for the CDR3 is TGTGCCACCAGCAGAGTCGGGGGATACGAGCAGTACTTC. This sequence encodes CATSRVGGYEQYF. The variable domain in full, with the rest retrieved from reference TRBV15 and TRBJ2-7, is DAMVIQNPRYQVTQFGKPVTLSCSQTLNHNVMYWYQQKSSQAPKLLFHYYDKDFNNEADTPDNFQSRRPNTSFCFLDIRSPGLGDTAMYLCATSRVGGYEQYFGPGTRLTVT.

This chain connects TRBV5-6 to TRBJ2-5, with D perhaps TRBD2 (6 bases). The V end was cut by 4 bases, the J end by 5 bases, with 9 bases between. CDR1 is SGHDT, CDR2 YYEEEE, per germline. CDR3 length: 12 residues. CDR3 nucleotides: TGTGCCAGCAGCATCCTAGCGGAGACCCAGTACTTC. Translated: CASSILAETQYF.

The rearrangement links TRBV6-5 to TRBJ1-3; D remains ambiguous. Trimming shortened V by 5 bases and J by 0 bases, and 11 bases separated the two germline ends. Germline CDR1 MNHEY, CDR2 SVGAGI. The CDR3 runs to 15 residues. This chain's CDR3 is CASSPEQFSGNTIYF. CDR3 bases: TGTGCCAGCAGTCCCGAACAGTTCTCTGGAAACACCATATATTTT.

The V gene is TRBV6-1, the J gene TRBJ1-1; D not certain. This CDR3 is 13 amino acids long. Germline assignment: CDR1 MNHNS and CDR2 SASEGT. V lost 11 bases and J 4 bases, leaving 17 bases between the germline ends. CDR3 sequence reads: CAALFGLSTEAFF. The CDR3 nucleotides read TGTGCCGCCCTGTTTGGCCTCTCCACTGAAGCTTTCTTT.

The chain links TRBV30 to TRBJ1-1, with D possibly being TRBD1 (5 bases). Germline lookup yields CDR1 GTSNPN and CDR2 SVGIG (reference sequence). This CDR3 spans 13 amino acids. Deletions cut 0 bases from V and 4 bases from J, with 9 bases between. The CDR3 loop is CAWSVGGGTEAFF. Written as DNA, the CDR3 is TGTGCCTGGAGTGTCGGGGGGGGCACTGAAGCTTTCTTT. Supplemented by reference TRBV30 and TRBJ1-1, the full variable domain reads SQTIHQWPATLVQPVGSPLSLECTVEGTSNPNLYWYRQAAGRGLQLLFYSVGIGQISSEVPQNLSASRPQDRQFILSSKKLLLSDSGFYLCAWSVGGGTEAFFGQGTRLTVV.

The chain recombines TRBV7-8 with TRBJ2-5; weak D call: TRBD1 (5 bases). V was clipped by 3 bases and J by 5 bases, with 22 bases between them. CDR3 size: 17 residues. In germline, CDR1 is SGHVS, CDR2 FQNEAQ. In DNA, the CDR3 is TGTGCCAGCAGCTTTTTTCTAGTGGGTTTTAACAGGGAGACCCAGTACTTC. This codes for CASSFFLVGFNRETQYF.

The chain combines TRBV9 with TRBJ2-1; D might be TRBD2 (7 bases). The CDR3 is 14 amino acids. Trimming shortened V by 6 bases and J by 8 bases, and 18 bases separated the two germline ends. Germline-derived CDR1 and CDR2 are SGDLS and YYNGEE. CDR3 sequence reads: CASNGGQGTDEQFF. As DNA, the CDR3 is TGTGCCAGCAACGGGGGGCAGGGGACCGATGAGCAGTTCTTC.

V is TRBV7-9 and J is TRBJ1-2, with D tentatively TRBD1 (6 bases). Germline values: CDR1 SEHNR, CDR2 FQNEAQ (reference sequence). The CDR3 spans 13 residues. V gave up 1 base and J gave up 7 bases, with 10 bases separating them. CDR3 DNA sequence: TGTGCCAGCAGCTTAGAATCAGGGGCTGGCTACACCTTC. As protein: CASSLESGAGYTF. Full variable domain (remainder filled in from reference TRBV7-9 and TRBJ1-2): DTGVSQNPRHKITKRGQNVTFRCDPISEHNRLYWYRQTLGQGPEFLTYFQNEAQLEKSRLLSDRFSAERPKGSFSTLEIQRTEQGDSAMYLCASSLESGAGYTFGSGTRLTVV.

V is TRBV2 and J is TRBJ1-2, with 8 bases identical to TRBD1. Per germline, CDR1 SNHLY and CDR2 FYNNEI. V trimming: 3 bases; J trimming: 8 bases; junction bases outside the gene matches: 20. The CDR3 loop spans 18 amino acids. CDR3 loop: CASSESSYRGERVRGYTF. CDR3 nucleotides: TGTGCCAGCAGTGAGAGTTCTTACAGGGGGGAGAGAGTTAGAGGCTACACCTTC.

This clone was seen only a few times. The CDR3 region is CASSFTSGGAHEQFF. CDR3 nucleotides: TGTGCCAGCAGTTTCACTAGCGGGGGGGCCCATGAGCAGTTCTTC. The rearrangement joins TRBV6-5 to TRBJ2-1; 13 positions agree with TRBD2. Germline V gene lookup returns CDR1 MNHEY and CDR2 SVGAGI. The V gene end was trimmed by 4 bases and the J gene end by 8 bases; junction bases not matched to a gene: 5. This CDR3 region has 15 residues.

This clone was detected once. The rearrangement links TRBV30 to TRBJ2-7, with 8 bases identical to TRBD1. The junction had 6 bases not matched to a gene; V was cut back by 5 bases and J by 6 bases. CDR1 is GTSNPN and CDR2 is SVGIG in the germline V gene (reference sequence). The CDR3 has 12 residues. The DNA for the CDR3 is TGTGCCTGGGGACAGGGATCTTTCGAGCAGTACTTC. Its translation: CAWGQGSFEQYF.

V is TRBV10-3 and J is TRBJ1-2; 10 positions agree with TRBD1. The CDR3 consists of 12 residues. Germline CDR1 reads ENHRY; CDR2 reads SYGVKD. The CDR3, as DNA: TGTGCGGTACAGGGGACAGGGGCTGGCTACACCTTC. This translates into CAVQGTGAGYTF.

This sequence joins TRBV6-5 and TRBJ2-1, with 14 nucleotides matching TRBD2. The CDR3 has 15 amino acids. CDR1 MNHEY and CDR2 SVGAGI come from the germline V gene. The trim removed 6 bases at V and 7 bases at J, leaving 5 bases unmatched. CDR3 coding DNA: TGTGCCAGCAGGGGGACTAGCGGGAGTTGGAATGAGCAGTTCTTC. Residues: CASRGTSGSWNEQFF.

The DNA for the CDR3 is TGTGCCAGCAGCCAAAGCGGGGGGGCCAGGGGAGATACGCAGTATTTT. Its translation is CASSQSGGARGDTQYF. The V call is TRBV4-2, the J call TRBJ2-3; 10 bases line up with TRBD2. This CDR3 has 16 amino acids. From germline, CDR1 is LGHNA and CDR2 YNFKEQ. The trim removed 2 bases at V and 5 bases at J, leaving 7 bases unmatched.

In this sample, this clone turned up a few times. This chain connects TRBV20-1 to TRBJ2-1; TRBD2 matches 7 bases. CDR3 length: 11 residues. CDR1 and CDR2 (germline): DFQATT, SNEGSKA (reference sequence). The CDR3 sequence: CSGERGNEQFF. The CDR3, as DNA: TGCAGCGGAGAGCGGGGCAATGAGCAGTTCTTC.

This rearrangement joins TRBV7-2 to TRBJ1-6, with a possible D match to TRBD1 (5 bases). Germline lookup yields CDR1 SGHTA and CDR2 FQGNSA. This CDR3 contains 15 residues. Trimming cost V 3 bases and J 10 bases, with 16 bases left between them. CDR3 sequence: CASSFGGVGGSPLHF. CDR3 DNA sequence: TGTGCCAGCAGCTTCGGGGGGGTTGGTGGATCACCCCTCCACTTT.

The chain carries TRBV7-2 and TRBJ1-1; D might be TRBD1 (6 bases). Trimming shortened V by 3 bases and J by 1 base, and 6 bases separated the two germline ends. This CDR3 has 13 residues. CDR1 is SGHTA, CDR2 FQGNSA, per germline. CDR3 in amino acids: CASSLGQNTEAFF. The CDR3 region has the DNA TGTGCCAGCAGCTTGGGACAGAACACTGAAGCTTTCTTT.